What follows are 5 T cell receptor beta chains derived from one specimen sequenced in a study of beta chain features in type 1 diabetes. Sequencing targeted expressed TCRB transcripts, as all isolated RNA had been reverse transcribed. The assay was immunoSEQ multiplex PCR, and TCRdb's table has in-frame clones only and misses some. The table includes some 99,000 clones, 40% detected once. Sequencing was performed on stem cell memory CD4+ T cells from blood. These receptors were collected from a young woman in good health.

The V and J genes are TRBV9 and TRBJ1-6, with 8 positions matching TRBD1. The CDR3 is 16 residues long. The J segment lost 8 bases and the V segment lost 4 bases, leaving 11 bases of the junction unmatched. CDR1 is SGDLS, CDR2 YYNGEE, per germline. The CDR3 nucleotides are TGTGCCAGCAGCCCCCACAGGGGGTATCAGGATTCACCCCTCCACTTT. Protein: CASSPHRGYQDSPLHF. The full variable domain, with the rest looked up from reference TRBV9 and TRBJ1-6, is DSGVTQTPKHLITATGQRVTLRCSPRSGDLSVYWYQQSLDQGLQFLIQYYNGEERAKGNILERFSAQQFPDLHSELNLSSLELGDSALYFCASSPHRGYQDSPLHFGNGTRLTVT.

As concerns this clone: The junction differs from germline at one of its ends, possibly a read error. The chain is built from TRBV6-5 and TRBJ2-5, with 8 bases identical to TRBD1. There are 14 residues in the CDR3. Germline assignment: CDR1 MNHEY and CDR2 SVGAGI. The CDR3 nucleotides read TGTGCCAGCAGTTACTCCAAGACTCCGGGACAGGTTAACTTC. This sequence encodes CASSYSKTPGQVNF.

This clone was seen more than once but under ten times. The rearrangement uses TRBV4-2 and TRBJ2-5, with D uncertain. Germline CDR1 reads LGHNA; CDR2 reads YNFKEQ. Deletions cut 0 bases from V and 8 bases from J, with 7 bases between. The CDR3 length is 12 residues. DNA for the CDR3: TGTGCCAGCAGCCAAGAGCGTAATACCCAGTACTTC. Its protein is CASSQERNTQYF.

The table lists this clone with a few counts. This rearrangement joins TRBV10-3 to TRBJ1-5; the D gene is possibly TRBD1 (6 bases). The CDR3 has 13 amino acids. Trimming left V 4 bases short and J 8 bases short, with 12 bases between. Germline V gene lookup returns CDR1 ENHRY and CDR2 SYGVKD. The CDR3 loop is CAISGQGMEPQHF. CDR3 nucleotides: TGTGCCATCAGTGGTCAGGGGATGGAGCCCCAGCATTTT.

This clone was seen a handful of times. The chain employs TRBV28 and TRBJ1-5, with 8 bases identical to TRBD1. The CDR3 extends over 15 amino acids. Trimming took 5 bases from V and 6 from J; bases not matched to a gene: 9. Germline V gene lookup returns CDR1 MDHEN and CDR2 SYDVKM. CDR3 protein: CASSLLTGGPQPQHF. The CDR3 DNA reads TGTGCCAGCAGTCTACTCACAGGGGGACCTCAGCCCCAGCATTTT.